This T cell receptor (beta chain) was sequenced in a study of human T cells and chemical hapten exposure (dated by TCRdb to about 2021). Concerning the study at large: For sensitization, 2% DPC in acetone was applied to a 2 cm by 2 cm area of upper inner arm skin. Patch testing was performed on the upper back with Finn chambers containing 0.01% DPC, and the patch tests were scored after 6 days according to International Contact Dermatitis Research Group standards. Blood for TCR sequencing was provided by twenty-nine alopecia patients at one to four time points (pre-sensitization, 2, 6 and 24 weeks). Libraries were pooled for sequencing, and per-sample TCR yields varied mainly because of small differences in library volumes within the pool. Patients additionally received weekly therapeutic DPC doses to the scalp throughout the approximately 22-week study period. Blood was sampled from patients pre-sensitization (week 0) and at 2, 6 and about 24 weeks after DPC sensitization. Alopecia areata with under or over 50% scalp involvement, alopecia totalis and alopecia universalis were represented in the patient cohort, which was mostly female. The study tracked peripheral blood TCR repertoire changes in vivo during primary and secondary sensitization to the hapten diphenylcyclopropenone (DPC) in alopecia patients.

The time point label for this specimen denotes: pre-sensitization, week 0. What this sample's treatment or condition label stands for: therapeutic diphenylcyclopropenone sensitization with weekly scalp DPC. At every patch-test visit, the blood draw took place before the patch test was put on. To be eligible, patients had to be aged 18 to 70, diagnosed with alopecia and judged suitable for DPC therapy, while pregnant patients were excluded. Unfractionated whole blood was collected in Tempus Blood RNA tubes, and total RNA was extracted from that blood. Library creation used RACE. The listed sequencing device is NextSeq 500. Library preparation attached unique molecular identifiers to individual cDNA molecules for quantitative, reproducible TCR counting. Both TCR alpha and TCR beta chains were sequenced from each blood RNA sample. Per the original workflow: A median of about 100,000 TCRs per sample was observed, with a range of 23,224 to 690,600. V, J and CDR3 annotation of the TCR reads was carried out using the Decombinator software suite. For PS versus PT1 abundance plots, all samples were subsampled to the same number of TCRs (28,000). TCRs were defined as expanded if absent before sensitization and observed at least eight times at the 2-week time point. The raw public reads went through TCRdb reprocessing: fastp at Q25, MiXCR clone calling, in-frame beta chains kept. A single entry per CDR3 protein holds the most common genes and DNA from its merged rows. In this record, the V and J calls reflect TCRdb's handling and not the investigators' own analysis. This sample comprises around 300,000 distinct CDR3 sequences, around 5.5% of them detected only once. The biggest ten clones account for roughly 8.2% of the sample.

On the study overall, not on this receptor specifically: DPC sensitization did not change how many TCRs were above 1 in 1000 frequency, and no evidence was found of alterations in global repertoire structure. Expanded TCRs formed significantly more large CDR3 similarity clusters than pre-sensitization or healthy control sets, consistent with antigen-driven responses. Patch test score correlated positively with the number of PT1 expanded TCRs, reaching significance at thresholds 8, 16 and 32 but not at 4. All patients had alopecia, a presumed autoimmune disease, so their immune response might differ from that of healthy individuals. After repeated subsampling, changes were observed in the strength of the expansion versus patch-test correlation and in the threshold at which the correlation became significant.

V was cut back by 0 bases and J by 10 bases, leaving a gap of 19 bases between them. Taken from the germline V gene, the CDR1 and CDR2 loops are LGHNA and YSLEER. Its CDR3 holds 17 amino acids, cysteine through phenylalanine. The sequence is cut down to CDR3 DNA, 51 bases in frame from base 1. This clonotype has only a few counts. This clone's antigen is unknown. No quality values exist for individual bases; no much larger clone is one base distant. This TCR was sampled from a woman aged 18-30 years with alopecia areata. Some clones in this sample may be carry-over from other donors' samples. The rearranged chain carries TRBV4-3 and TRBJ1-6; no D gene can be assigned with confidence. The sequencing used whole blood, collected in connection with sensitization to the hapten diphenylcyclopropenone (DPC). Here is the DNA: TGCGCCAGCAGCCAAGAAGGTGTAGGGAATTATCTGTCACCCCTCCACTTT. Translated, this gives CASSQEGVGNYLSPLHF.